Following are 30 T cell receptor beta chains from one sample sequenced in a study of T cells in Graves' hyperthyroidism and ophthalmopathy. It was RNA transcripts that yielded the amplified TCR beta CDR3 regions. HTBI primers were the set used in a first-round RT-PCR of the TCR CDR3. MiXCR, applied by TCRdb to the multiplex PCR reads, yields one record per CDR3 protein. The sample has a few hundred thousand distinct CDR3 sequences; approximately 13% are singletons. The source material was blood. The receptors stem from a woman in her 40s with Graves' ophthalmopathy.

This clonotype was picked up many times. The chain employs TRBV7-9 and TRBJ1-1; unclear D gene. The CDR3 covers 11 residues. The germline V and J ends were trimmed by 4 bases and 4 bases, with 4 bases remaining between them. CDR1 SEHNR and CDR2 FQNEAQ come from the germline V gene (reference sequence). This chain's CDR3 is CASSSVTEAFF. CDR3 in DNA: TGTGCCAGCAGCTCCGTCACTGAAGCTTTCTTT.

This clonotype was picked up many times. This sequence joins TRBV7-8 and TRBJ1-3; no clear D. This CDR3 has 16 residues. The V end was cut by 0 bases, the J end by 0 bases, with 9 bases between. Per the germline V gene, CDR1 is SGHVS and CDR2 is FQNEAQ. The CDR3 sequence: CASSLAPPVSGNTIYF. Written as DNA, the CDR3 is TGTGCCAGCAGCTTAGCGCCACCCGTCTCTGGAAACACCATATATTTT.

This chain joins TRBV7-8 and TRBJ2-7; 8 bases are a match to TRBD1. Looked up from germline, CDR1 is SGHVS and CDR2 is FQNEAQ. The CDR3 has 15 residues. J gave up 7 bases and V 3 bases, and 11 bases lay outside the gene matches. CDR3 sequence reads: CASSFVFRTGIEQYF. Written as DNA, the CDR3 is TGTGCCAGCAGCTTCGTTTTCCGGACAGGGATTGAGCAGTACTTC.

The chain recombines TRBV6-2 or TRBV6-3 with TRBJ2-1; 12 bases line up with TRBD2. The CDR3 length is 16 residues. Germline V gives CDR1 MNHEY, CDR2 SVGEGT. Unmatched junction bases numbered 10, after V lost 5 bases and J lost 8 bases. The CDR3 sequence is CASSTLLAGGPHEQFF. DNA for the CDR3: TGTGCCAGCAGTACACTGCTAGCGGGAGGGCCCCATGAGCAGTTCTTC.

The table lists this clonotype with a few counts. The chain recombines TRBV13 with TRBJ2-4; 7 positions agree with TRBD2. V was pared by 7 bases and J by 0 bases, with 21 bases of the junction left unmatched. CDR1 and CDR2 from the germline V gene are PRHDT and FYEKMQ (reference sequence). This CDR3 contains 20 residues. The CDR3 nucleotides read TGTGCCAGCACCCCCGGGCGGGAGACCTTTGAGCTGCTAGCCAAAAACATTCAGTACTTC. This encodes CASTPGRETFELLAKNIQYF.

This clonotype was found many times. J is TRBJ2-3 and V is TRBV27, with a possible D match to TRBD2 (6 bases). Germline V CDR1 and CDR2: MNHEY, SMNVEV (reference sequence). Trimming took off 1 base at V and 1 base at J, with 12 bases between the two ends. The length of the CDR3 is 16 residues. CDR3 in amino acids: CASSLFQGEGTDTQYF. The CDR3 DNA sequence: TGTGCCAGCAGTTTATTTCAAGGGGAGGGCACAGATACGCAGTATTTT.

This clonotype has a handful of counts. The V and J genes are TRBV7-9 and TRBJ2-1, with TRBD2 matching over 11 bases. V shed 3 bases and J 10 bases; nucleotides not matched to a gene: 11. Looked up from germline, CDR1 is SEHNR and CDR2 is FQNEAQ (reference sequence). The CDR3 contains 16 residues. CDR3: CASSFPSLIAGGEQFF. In nucleotides, the CDR3 is TGTGCCAGCAGCTTTCCGAGCCTTATAGCGGGGGGGGAGCAGTTCTTC.

This clonotype was picked up many times. This chain connects TRBV20-1 to TRBJ2-7, with D perhaps matching TRBD1 or TRBD2 (7 bases each). The V end lost 3 bases, the J end lost 1 base, and 16 bases lay between the germline ends. Germline-derived CDR1 and CDR2 are DFQATT and SNEGSKA (reference sequence). The CDR3 is 15 residues long. The CDR3 spells CSARWEGALSYEQYF. CDR3 nucleotide sequence: TGCAGTGCTAGGTGGGAGGGGGCCCTTTCCTACGAGCAGTACTTC.

This clonotype appeared once. V and J are TRBV2 and TRBJ1-5; D gene unclear. Trimming took off 5 bases at V and 1 base at J, with 6 bases between the two ends. Germline values: CDR1 SNHLY, CDR2 FYNNEI. The CDR3 length is 13 residues. This CDR3 reads CASSKGSNQPQHF. The CDR3 nucleotides are TGTGCCAGCAGTAAAGGCAGCAATCAGCCCCAGCATTTT.

In this sample, this clonotype turned up a few times. The chain links TRBV19 to TRBJ1-3; TRBD1 is a possible D gene (5 bases). V was trimmed by 7 bases and J by 5 bases, leaving 30 bases between them. The germline V gene has CDR1 LNHDA and CDR2 SQIVND (reference sequence). This CDR3 has 19 residues. The CDR3 sequence: CASTLQDWIRGVPRNTIYF. The CDR3 DNA follows: TGTGCCAGTACCCTTCAGGATTGGATTCGGGGGGTTCCAAGAAACACCATATATTTT.

This clonotype was seen a few times. At one of its ends the junction is not consistent with the germline gene, which may arise from a read error. This chain links TRBV7-7 with TRBJ2-3; 9 nucleotides agree with TRBD2. The CDR3 extends over 17 amino acids. Germline CDR1 SSHAT, CDR2 FNYEAQ (reference sequence). CDR3 DNA sequence: TGTGCTAGCAGCGCGGGAGGGGGCCCGGTGATGACAGATACGCAGTATTTT. Protein: CASSAGGGPVMTDTQYF.

This clonotype has just a few counts. V usage is TRBV11-2 and J usage is TRBJ2-5; D is uncertain. CDR3 size: 15 residues. The germline V gene encodes CDR1 SGHAT and CDR2 FQNNGV. V was pared by 1 base and J by 10 bases, with 19 bases between. CDR3 residues: CASSLGSRQGWIQYF. CDR3 in DNA: TGTGCCAGCAGCTTAGGTTCCCGTCAAGGGTGGATCCAGTACTTC.

Many counts were recorded for this clonotype. The V call is TRBV20-1, the J call TRBJ1-1, with a tentative D call TRBD1 (5 bases). CDR3 length equals 12 residues. The V and J ends lost 5 bases and 1 base respectively, with 8 bases between them. Germline V lookup: CDR1 DFQATT, CDR2 SNEGSKA (reference sequence). CDR3 sequence: CSAGDRNTEAFF. The CDR3 DNA reads as TGCAGTGCTGGTGACAGGAACACTGAAGCTTTCTTT.

This chain joins TRBV7-9 and TRBJ1-1; tentative D call: TRBD1 (6 bases). The CDR3 has 15 residues. Germline V gives CDR1 SEHNR, CDR2 FQNEAQ (reference sequence). With 5 bases removed from V and 1 base from J, the gap between germline ends came to 14 bases. CDR3 coding DNA: TGTGCCAGCAGCCCGCGACAGGTTTCGAACACTGAAGCTTTCTTT. Amino acids: CASSPRQVSNTEAFF.

This clonotype has just a few counts. The V call is TRBV6-1, the J call TRBJ2-3, with 16 bases identical to TRBD2. The CDR3 covers 17 residues. CDR1 is MNHNS, CDR2 SASEGT, per germline. With V trimmed by 8 bases and J by 3 bases, 8 bases remained unmatched. CDR3 bases: TGTGCCAGCGCCAGCCCGGGACTAGCGGGAGGGACAGATACGCAGTATTTT. Its translation is CASASPGLAGGTDTQYF.

This clonotype was counted at least ten times. This chain links TRBV6-2 or TRBV6-3 with TRBJ1-1; D remains unclear. V lost 8 bases and J lost 1, with 14 bases in between. The V gene's germline CDR1 is MNHEY and CDR2 SVGEGT. The CDR3 length is 14 residues. CDR3 protein: CASQVLGGNTEAFF. The CDR3 coding sequence is TGTGCCAGCCAAGTGCTGGGAGGGAACACTGAAGCTTTCTTT.

This clonotype was observed many times. This chain links TRBV28 with TRBJ2-5; no firm D call. The CDR3 consists of 11 residues. Trimming stripped 7 bases from V and 5 bases from J, with 8 bases between. Germline lookup yields CDR1 MDHEN and CDR2 SYDVKM. CDR3 sequence reads: CASTSEETQYF. CDR3 nucleotides: TGTGCCAGCACGTCTGAGGAGACCCAGTACTTC.

This clonotype has at least ten counts. The chain carries TRBV28 and TRBJ2-7; D might be TRBD2 (6 bases). This CDR3 comprises 12 residues. V was shortened by 7 bases and J by 0 bases, with 7 bases between the two germline ends. Germline CDR1 reads MDHEN; CDR2 reads SYDVKM. CDR3 in DNA: TGTGCCAGCAACGGGGGCTCCTACGAGCAGTACTTC. Translating gives CASNGGSYEQYF. The full variable domain, with the rest looked up from reference TRBV28 and TRBJ2-7, is DVKVTQSSRYLVKRTGEKVFLECVQDMDHENMFWYRQDPGLGLRLIYFSYDVKMKEKGDIPEGYSVSREKKERFSLILESASTNQTSMYLCASNGGSYEQYFGPGTRLTVT.

This clonotype showed up many times. This chain joins TRBV5-6 and TRBJ2-1; D is ambiguous. Germline V lookup: CDR1 SGHDT, CDR2 YYEEEE. Trimming took off 3 bases at V and 2 bases at J, with 15 bases between the two ends. CDR3 size: 16 residues. CDR3 in amino acids: CASSSPVWSPYNEQFF. CDR3 in DNA: TGTGCCAGCAGCTCCCCTGTATGGTCCCCCTACAATGAGCAGTTCTTC.

J is TRBJ2-7 and V is TRBV7-9; either TRBD1 or TRBD2 may fit D (5 bases each). Trimming pared 2 bases from V and 5 bases from J, leaving 7 bases between. The CDR3 runs to 12 residues. Germline V CDR1 and CDR2: SEHNR, FQNEAQ (reference sequence). The CDR3 nucleotides are TGTGCCAGCAGCTTATTGGGGGACGAGCAGTACTTC. As protein: CASSLLGDEQYF.

This clonotype was seen many times. This chain uses TRBV11-2 with TRBJ2-1; D call uncertain. V dropped 7 bases and J dropped 4 bases, with 11 bases sitting between them. CDR1 and CDR2 (germline): SGHAT, FQNNGV. The CDR3 is 13 amino acids. As DNA, the CDR3 is TGTGCCAGCAACCGGGTCCTATACAATGAGCAGTTCTTC. Residues: CASNRVLYNEQFF.

This clonotype was recorded many times. The J gene is TRBJ1-5, the V gene TRBV2, with a weak D call TRBD1 (5 bases). The CDR3 contains 15 residues. Trimming stripped 1 base from V and 1 base from J, with 8 bases between. From germline, CDR1 is SNHLY and CDR2 FYNNEI. The CDR3 region has the DNA TGTGCCAGCAGTGAAGTTAGACAGAGCAATCAGCCCCAGCATTTT. This sequence encodes CASSEVRQSNQPQHF.

CDR3 nucleotide sequence: TGTGCCAGCAGCTTCCGTTCCACCACCTCCTACGAGCAGTACTTC. As protein: CASSFRSTTSYEQYF. The chain combines TRBV11-3 with TRBJ2-7; D unclear. Germline V gives CDR1 SGHNT, CDR2 YENEEA. Trimming left V 3 bases short and J 0 bases short, with 12 bases between. CDR3 length equals 15 residues. The full variable domain, its missing parts supplied by reference TRBV11-3 and TRBJ2-7, is EAGVVQSPRYKIIEKKQPVAFWCNPISGHNTLYWYLQNLGQGPELLIRYENEEAVDDSQLPKDRFSAERLKGVDSTLKIQPAELGDSAVYLCASSFRSTTSYEQYFGPGTRLTVT.

V and J are TRBV19 and TRBJ1-5; a possible D gene is TRBD1 (5 bases). Looked up from germline, CDR1 is LNHDA and CDR2 is SQIVND (reference sequence). This CDR3 is built from 16 residues. V was cut by 6 bases and J by 3 bases, with 18 bases left in between. The CDR3 nucleotides are TGTGCCAGTAGCAGGACCCCAGGGCCCCCCAATCAGCCCCAGCATTTT. Translated, it gives CASSRTPGPPNQPQHF.

This clonotype was counted only a few times. The gene calls are TRBV3-1 and TRBJ2-7; D is unresolved. Trimming stripped 0 bases from V and 7 bases from J, with 13 bases between. Germline V lookup: CDR1 LGHDT, CDR2 YNNKEL (reference sequence). This CDR3 region has 14 residues. CDR3 in DNA: TGTGCCAGCAGCCAAGATAGGGTCGCAAGGGAGCAGTACTTC. Translating gives CASSQDRVAREQYF.

This clonotype was counted ten times or more. The chain couples TRBV6-1 to TRBJ1-2; D is possibly TRBD1 (6 bases). This CDR3 spans 14 amino acids. Germline-derived CDR1 and CDR2 are MNHNS and SASEGT. V was cut by 6 bases and J by 1 base, with 12 bases left in between. The CDR3 DNA sequence: TGTGCCAGCAGACGGGGGGGGCTTAACTATGGCTACACCTTC. It specifies CASRRGGLNYGYTF.

The V call is TRBV27, the J call TRBJ2-7; perhaps TRBD2 as D (5 bases). V lost 2 bases, J lost 0 bases, and 5 bases lay in between. CDR1 MNHEY and CDR2 SMNVEV come from the germline V gene (reference sequence). CDR3 length equals 13 residues. CDR3 region: CASSLRDSYEQYF. The CDR3 DNA sequence: TGTGCCAGCAGTTTACGGGACTCCTACGAGCAGTACTTC.

This chain uses TRBV3-1 with TRBJ2-3, with a possible D match to TRBD1 (6 bases). The V gene lost 5 bases and the J gene lost 0 bases, with 12 bases spanning the gap. Per the germline V gene, CDR1 is LGHDT and CDR2 is YNNKEL (reference sequence). The CDR3 length is 15 residues. The CDR3 DNA reads as TGTGCCAGCAGCGCTTTAGGGGGAAGCACAGATACGCAGTATTTT. This sequence encodes CASSALGGSTDTQYF.

This clonotype was found once. The chain has TRBV11-3 and TRBJ2-3; D unclear. V dropped 1 base and J dropped 6 bases, with 17 bases sitting between them. The germline V gene encodes CDR1 SGHNT and CDR2 YENEEA. The length of the CDR3 is 16 residues. The CDR3 region has the DNA TGTGCCAGCAGCTTAGTGGCTATCTCTTCCCCGGATACGCAGTATTTT. Translating gives CASSLVAISSPDTQYF.

This clonotype was counted at least ten times. The V and J genes are TRBV12-3 or TRBV12-4 and TRBJ2-1, with TRBD1 identical over 7 bases. CDR3 length equals 15 residues. V lost 5 bases and J lost 6; bases outside the gene matches: 10. The CDR3 reads CASSPRDSHLNEQFF. As DNA, the CDR3 is TGTGCCAGCAGTCCCCGGGACAGTCACCTCAATGAGCAGTTCTTC.